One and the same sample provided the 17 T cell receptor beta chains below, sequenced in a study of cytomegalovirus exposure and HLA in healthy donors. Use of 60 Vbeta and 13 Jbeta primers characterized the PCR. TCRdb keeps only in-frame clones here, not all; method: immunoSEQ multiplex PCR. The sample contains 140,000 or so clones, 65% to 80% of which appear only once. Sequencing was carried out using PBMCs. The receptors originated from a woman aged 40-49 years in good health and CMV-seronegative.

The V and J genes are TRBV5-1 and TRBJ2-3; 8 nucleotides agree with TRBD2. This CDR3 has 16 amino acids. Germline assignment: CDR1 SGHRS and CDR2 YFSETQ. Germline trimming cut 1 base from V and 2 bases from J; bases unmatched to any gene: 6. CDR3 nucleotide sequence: TGCGCCAGCAGCTTGAGATTAGCGGGGCCCACAGATACGCAGTATTTT. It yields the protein CASSLRLAGPTDTQYF.

The CDR3 loop reads CATTRDRAQETQYF. In nucleotides, the CDR3 is TGTGCCACCACGCGGGACAGGGCTCAAGAGACCCAGTACTTC. The chain has TRBV15 and TRBJ2-5; 9 bases align to TRBD1. In germline, CDR1 is LNHNV, CDR2 YYDKDF (reference sequence). CDR3 length: 14 amino acids. Trimming removed 7 bases from V and 2 bases from J; junction bases left unmatched: 5.

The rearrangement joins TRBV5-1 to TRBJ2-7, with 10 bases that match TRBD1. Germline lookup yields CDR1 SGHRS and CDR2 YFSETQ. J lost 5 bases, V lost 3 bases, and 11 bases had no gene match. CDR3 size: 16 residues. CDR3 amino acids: CASSWGDRGSYHEQYF. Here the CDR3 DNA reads TGCGCCAGCAGCTGGGGGGACAGGGGAAGTTACCACGAGCAGTACTTC.

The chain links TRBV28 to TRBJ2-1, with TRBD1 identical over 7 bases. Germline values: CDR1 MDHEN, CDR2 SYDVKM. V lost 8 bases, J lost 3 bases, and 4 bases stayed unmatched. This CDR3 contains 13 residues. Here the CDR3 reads CASRDRDYNEQFF. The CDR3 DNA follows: TGTGCCAGCCGGGACAGAGACTACAATGAGCAGTTCTTC.

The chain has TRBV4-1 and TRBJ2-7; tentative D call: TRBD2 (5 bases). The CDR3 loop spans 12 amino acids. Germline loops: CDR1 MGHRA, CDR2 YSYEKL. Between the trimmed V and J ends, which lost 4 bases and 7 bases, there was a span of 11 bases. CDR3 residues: CASSPLSGEQYF. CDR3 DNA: TGCGCCAGCAGCCCTCTTTCGGGGGAGCAGTACTTC.

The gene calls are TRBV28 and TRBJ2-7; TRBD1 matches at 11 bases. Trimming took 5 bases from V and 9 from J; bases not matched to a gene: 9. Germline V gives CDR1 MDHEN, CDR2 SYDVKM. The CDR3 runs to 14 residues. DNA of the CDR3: TGTGCCAGCAGTCGCGGGACAGGGGGGAGAGGGCAGTACTTC. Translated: CASSRGTGGRGQYF.

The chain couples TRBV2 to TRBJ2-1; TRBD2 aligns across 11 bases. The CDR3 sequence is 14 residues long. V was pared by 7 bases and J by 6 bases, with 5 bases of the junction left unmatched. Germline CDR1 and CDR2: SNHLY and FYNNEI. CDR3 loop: CASKVAGGPNEQFF. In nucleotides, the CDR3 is TGTGCCAGCAAAGTAGCGGGAGGGCCCAATGAGCAGTTCTTC.

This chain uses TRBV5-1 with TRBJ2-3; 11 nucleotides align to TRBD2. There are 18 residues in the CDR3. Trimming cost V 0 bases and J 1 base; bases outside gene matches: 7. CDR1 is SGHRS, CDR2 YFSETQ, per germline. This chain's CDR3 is CASSLATQGLAGTDTQYF. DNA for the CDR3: TGCGCCAGCAGCTTGGCCACCCAGGGACTAGCGGGCACAGATACGCAGTATTTT.

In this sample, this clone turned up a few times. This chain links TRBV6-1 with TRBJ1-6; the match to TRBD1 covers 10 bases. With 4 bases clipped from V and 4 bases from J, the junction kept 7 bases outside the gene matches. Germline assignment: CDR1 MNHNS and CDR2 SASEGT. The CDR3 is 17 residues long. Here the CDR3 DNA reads TGTGCCAGCAGTGGACGGGACAGGGGATCGTATAATTCACCCCTCCACTTT. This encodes CASSGRDRGSYNSPLHF.

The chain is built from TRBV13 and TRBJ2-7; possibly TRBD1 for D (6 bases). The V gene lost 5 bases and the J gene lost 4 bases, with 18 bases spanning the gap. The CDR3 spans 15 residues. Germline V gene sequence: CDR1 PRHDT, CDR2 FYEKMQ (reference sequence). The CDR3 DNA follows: TGTGCCAGCAGCCCAGAGGGGGAATTGGGGTACGAGCAGTACTTC. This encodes CASSPEGELGYEQYF.

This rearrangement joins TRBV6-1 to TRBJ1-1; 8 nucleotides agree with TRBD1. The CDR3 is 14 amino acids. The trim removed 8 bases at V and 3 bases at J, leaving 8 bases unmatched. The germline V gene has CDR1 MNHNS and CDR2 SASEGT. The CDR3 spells CASRKDREDTEAFF. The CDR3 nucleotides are TGTGCCAGCCGAAAGGACAGGGAAGACACTGAAGCTTTCTTT.

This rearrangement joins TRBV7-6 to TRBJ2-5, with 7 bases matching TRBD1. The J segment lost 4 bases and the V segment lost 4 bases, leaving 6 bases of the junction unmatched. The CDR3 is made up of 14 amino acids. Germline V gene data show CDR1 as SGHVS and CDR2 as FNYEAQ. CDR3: CASSSRQGVETQYF. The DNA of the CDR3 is TGTGCCAGCAGCTCCAGACAGGGAGTAGAGACCCAGTACTTC.

CDR3 nucleotides: TGTGCCAGCAGCCAACCCCCGGGACAGACCTACGAGCAGTACTTC. This codes for CASSQPPGQTYEQYF. The rearrangement links TRBV4-2 to TRBJ2-7, with 7 bases fitting TRBD1. Germline assignment: CDR1 LGHNA and CDR2 YNFKEQ. The CDR3 has 15 amino acids. J was trimmed by 2 bases and V by 2 bases; bases with no gene match: 6.

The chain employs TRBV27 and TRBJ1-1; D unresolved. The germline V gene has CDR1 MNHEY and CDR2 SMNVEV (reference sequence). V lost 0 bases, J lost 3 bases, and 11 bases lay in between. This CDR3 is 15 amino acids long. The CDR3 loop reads CASSLSAGLDTEAFF. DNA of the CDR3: TGTGCCAGCAGTTTATCAGCAGGCCTGGACACTGAAGCTTTCTTT.

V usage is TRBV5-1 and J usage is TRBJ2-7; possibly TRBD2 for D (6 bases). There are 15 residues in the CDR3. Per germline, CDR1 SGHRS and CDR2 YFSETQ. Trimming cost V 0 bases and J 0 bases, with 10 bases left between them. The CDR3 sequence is CASSLGGGDSYEQYF. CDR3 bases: TGCGCCAGCAGCTTGGGGGGCGGGGACTCCTACGAGCAGTACTTC.

CDR3 nucleotide sequence: TGTGCCAGCAGCTTAACCGACAGTGGCTACACCTTC. It is translated as CASSLTDSGYTF. The chain employs TRBV7-6 and TRBJ1-2; D perhaps matches TRBD1 (5 bases). Germline V gene sequence: CDR1 SGHVS, CDR2 FNYEAQ. The CDR3 loop spans 12 amino acids. Deletions cut 2 bases from V and 7 bases from J, with 8 bases between.

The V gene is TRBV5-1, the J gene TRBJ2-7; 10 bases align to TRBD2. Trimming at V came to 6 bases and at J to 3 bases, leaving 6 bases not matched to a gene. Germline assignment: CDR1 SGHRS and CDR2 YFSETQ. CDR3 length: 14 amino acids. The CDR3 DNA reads TGCGCCAGCAACTTAGCGGGAGGAAGCTACGAGCAGTACTTC. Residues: CASNLAGGSYEQYF.